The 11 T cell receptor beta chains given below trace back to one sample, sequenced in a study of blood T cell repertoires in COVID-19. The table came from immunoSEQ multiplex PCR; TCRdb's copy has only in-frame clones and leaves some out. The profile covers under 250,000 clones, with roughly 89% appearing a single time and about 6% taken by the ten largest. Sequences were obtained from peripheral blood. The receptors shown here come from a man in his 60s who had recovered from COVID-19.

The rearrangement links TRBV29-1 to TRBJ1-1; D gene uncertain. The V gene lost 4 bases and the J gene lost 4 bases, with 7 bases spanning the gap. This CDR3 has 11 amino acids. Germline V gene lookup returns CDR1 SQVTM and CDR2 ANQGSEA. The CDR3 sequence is CSVGSGTEAFF. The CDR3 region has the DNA TGCAGCGTTGGTTCAGGCACTGAAGCTTTCTTT.

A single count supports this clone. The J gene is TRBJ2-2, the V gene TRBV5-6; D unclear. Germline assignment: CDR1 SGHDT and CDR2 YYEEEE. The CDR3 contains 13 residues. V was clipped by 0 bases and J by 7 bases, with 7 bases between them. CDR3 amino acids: CASSLGFSGELFF. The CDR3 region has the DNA TGTGCCAGCAGCTTGGGATTTAGCGGGGAGCTGTTTTTT.

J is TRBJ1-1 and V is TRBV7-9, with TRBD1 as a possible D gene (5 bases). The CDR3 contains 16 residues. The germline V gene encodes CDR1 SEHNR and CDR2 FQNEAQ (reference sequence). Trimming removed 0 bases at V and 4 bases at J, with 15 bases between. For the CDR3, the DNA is TGTGCCAGCAGCTTAGCGGGGGTCCGGGAGGGCACTGAAGCTTTCTTT. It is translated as CASSLAGVREGTEAFF.

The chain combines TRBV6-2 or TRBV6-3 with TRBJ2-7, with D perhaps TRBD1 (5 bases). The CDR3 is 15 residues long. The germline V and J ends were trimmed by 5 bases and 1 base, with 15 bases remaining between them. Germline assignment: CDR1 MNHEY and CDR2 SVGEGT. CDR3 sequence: CASSRFTTVSYEQYF. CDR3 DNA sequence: TGTGCCAGCAGTCGATTTACGACAGTGTCCTACGAGCAGTACTTC.

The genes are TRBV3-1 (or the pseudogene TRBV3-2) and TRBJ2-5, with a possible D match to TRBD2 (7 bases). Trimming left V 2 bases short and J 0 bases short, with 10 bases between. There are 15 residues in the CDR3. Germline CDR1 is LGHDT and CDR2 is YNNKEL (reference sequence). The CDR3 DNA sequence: TGTGCCAGCAGCCAAAGGGGGGGGTACCAAGAGACCCAGTACTTC. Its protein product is CASSQRGGYQETQYF.

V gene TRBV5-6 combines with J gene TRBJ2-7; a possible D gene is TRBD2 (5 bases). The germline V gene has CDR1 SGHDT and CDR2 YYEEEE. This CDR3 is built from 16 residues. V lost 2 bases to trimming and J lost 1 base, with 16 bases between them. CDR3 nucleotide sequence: TGTGCCAGCAGCTTTCGCCGGATTAGCGAGTCCTACGAGCAGTACTTC. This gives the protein CASSFRRISESYEQYF.

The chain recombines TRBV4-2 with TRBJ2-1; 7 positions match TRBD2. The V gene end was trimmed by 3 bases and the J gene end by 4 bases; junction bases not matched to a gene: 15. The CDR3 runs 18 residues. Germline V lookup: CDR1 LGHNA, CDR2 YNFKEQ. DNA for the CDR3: TGTGCCAGCAGCCAGAGCAACCTTGGGGCGGGAGTTTACAATGAGCAGTTCTTC. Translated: CASSQSNLGAGVYNEQFF.

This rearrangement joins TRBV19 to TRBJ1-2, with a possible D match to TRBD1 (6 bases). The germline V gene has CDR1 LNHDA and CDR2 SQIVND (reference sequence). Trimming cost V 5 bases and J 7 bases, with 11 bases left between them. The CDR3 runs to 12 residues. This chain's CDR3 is CASSSGQFGYTF. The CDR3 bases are TGTGCCAGTAGTTCCGGACAGTTTGGCTACACCTTC.

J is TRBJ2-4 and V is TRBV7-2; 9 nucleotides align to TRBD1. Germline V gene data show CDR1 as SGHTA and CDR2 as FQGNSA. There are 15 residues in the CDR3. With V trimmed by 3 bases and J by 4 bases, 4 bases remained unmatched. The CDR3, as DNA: TGTGCCAGCAGCTTGGGCGGGACAGGGAAAAACATTCAGTACTTC. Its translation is CASSLGGTGKNIQYF. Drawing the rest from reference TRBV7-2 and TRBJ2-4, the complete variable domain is GAGVSQSPSNKVTEKGKDVELRCDPISGHTALYWYRQSLGQGLEFLIYFQGNSAPDKSGLPSDRFSAERTGGSVSTLTIQRTQQEDSAVYLCASSLGGTGKNIQYFGAGTRLSVL.

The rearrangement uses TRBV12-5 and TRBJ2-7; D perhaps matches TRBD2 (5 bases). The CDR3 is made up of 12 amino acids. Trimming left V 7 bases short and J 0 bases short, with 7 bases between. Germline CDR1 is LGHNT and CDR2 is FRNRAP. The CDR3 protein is CASAGDSYEQYF. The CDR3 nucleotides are TGTGCTAGTGCCGGGGACTCCTACGAGCAGTACTTC.

The CDR3 DNA reads as TGTGCCAGCAGTTTATTCGGGGGCTACGAGCAGTACTTC. It codes for CASSLFGGYEQYF. This sequence joins TRBV28 and TRBJ2-7; D is possibly TRBD2 (6 bases). Looked up from germline, CDR1 is MDHEN and CDR2 is SYDVKM. There are 13 residues in the CDR3. V lost 1 base and J 3 bases, leaving 7 bases between the germline ends.